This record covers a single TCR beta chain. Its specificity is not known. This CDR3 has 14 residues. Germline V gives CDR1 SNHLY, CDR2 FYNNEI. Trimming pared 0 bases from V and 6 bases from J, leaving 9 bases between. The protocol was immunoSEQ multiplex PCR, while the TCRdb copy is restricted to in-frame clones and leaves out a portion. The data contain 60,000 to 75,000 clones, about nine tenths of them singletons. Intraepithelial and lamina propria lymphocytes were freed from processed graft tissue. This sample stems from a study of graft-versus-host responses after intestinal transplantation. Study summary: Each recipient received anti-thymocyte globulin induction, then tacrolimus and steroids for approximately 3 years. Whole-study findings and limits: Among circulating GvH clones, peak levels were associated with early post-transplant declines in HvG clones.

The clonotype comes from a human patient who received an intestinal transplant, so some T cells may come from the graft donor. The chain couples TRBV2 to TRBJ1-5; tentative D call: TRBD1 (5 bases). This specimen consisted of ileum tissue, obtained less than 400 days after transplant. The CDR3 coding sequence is TGTGCCAGCAGTGAAGCGGGAGGGGTTCAGCCCCAGCATTTT. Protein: CASSEAGGVQPQHF.